What follows is one T cell receptor beta chain and its context. These data are taken from a study of shared clonotypes between healthy human individuals. The CDR3 has 14 amino acids. V was cut by 1 base and J by 7 bases, with 11 bases left in between. Germline CDR1 and CDR2: MNHNS and SASEGT. Generated by immunoSEQ multiplex PCR, the TCRdb table keeps only in-frame clones and is missing some. The sample consists of 150,000 to 200,000 clones, over 85% of them appearing once. This TCR came from a woman aged 25 to 45 in good health. The chain is built from TRBV6-1 and TRBJ2-1; D may be TRBD1 (5 bases). Sequenced: naive CD4+ T cells sorted from blood. Specified subset: CD45RA+ positively selected. CDR3 amino acids: CASSEGTRQNEQFF. The CDR3 DNA is TGTGCCAGCAGTGAAGGGACCCGACAGAATGAGCAGTTCTTC.